This entry lists 26 T cell receptor beta chains sequenced from one sample in a study of TIL therapy for anti-PD-1-resistant metastatic lung cancer. This was the immunoSEQ v3 assay. Here immunoSEQ multiplex PCR was the method, and the copy in TCRdb shows in-frame clones only, minus some. The table records tens of thousands of clones, around 86% of them present only once. The time point denotes: pre-treatment sample, taken before nivolumab and TIL therapy. This material consisted of blood, taken at baseline. All receptors derive from a person between 30 and 79 years old with non-small cell lung cancer.

This clone was recorded once. CDR3 bases: TGTGCCAGCACAGCAGACAGGAATGGGATTGGCGGCTACACCTTC. Protein: CASTADRNGIGGYTF. V gene TRBV28 combines with J gene TRBJ1-2, with D possibly matching TRBD1 (6 bases). CDR3 length: 15 amino acids. The germline V and J ends were trimmed by 7 bases and 8 bases, with 23 bases remaining between them. Per the germline V gene, CDR1 is MDHEN and CDR2 is SYDVKM.

J is TRBJ2-7 and V is TRBV7-2, with D perhaps TRBD1 or TRBD2 (5 bases each). The CDR3 totals 14 residues. V lost 1 base and J 6 bases, leaving 13 bases between the germline ends. Germline V gene lookup returns CDR1 SGHTA and CDR2 FQGNSA. CDR3: CASSLEWPGREQYF. The CDR3 coding sequence is TGTGCCAGCAGCTTAGAATGGCCGGGACGCGAGCAGTACTTC.

V usage is TRBV4-1 and J usage is TRBJ1-5; perhaps TRBD1 as D (5 bases). Trimming cost V 1 base and J 6 bases, with 7 bases left between them. The CDR3 extends over 13 amino acids. Per the germline V gene, CDR1 is MGHRA and CDR2 is YSYEKL. CDR3: CASSQGGGQPQHF. DNA for the CDR3: TGCGCCAGCAGCCAAGGGGGGGGTCAGCCCCAGCATTTT.

The genes are TRBV2 and TRBJ1-1; D call uncertain. With 6 bases removed from V and 1 base from J, the gap between germline ends came to 9 bases. CDR1 is SNHLY and CDR2 is FYNNEI in the germline V gene. There are 13 residues in the CDR3. The CDR3 region is CASRVGGNTEAFF. In DNA form, the CDR3 reads TGTGCCAGCAGAGTGGGTGGGAACACTGAAGCTTTCTTT.

The rearrangement links TRBV6-2 or TRBV6-3 to TRBJ2-7; TRBD2 aligns across 12 bases. V lost 2 bases, J lost 9 bases, and 17 bases stayed unmatched. Germline V gene data show CDR1 as MNHEY and CDR2 as SVGEGT. This CDR3 region has 18 residues. The CDR3: CASSYPGLAGGYPLAQYF. In DNA form, the CDR3 reads TGTGCCAGCAGTTACCCGGGACTAGCGGGCGGATATCCCTTGGCGCAGTACTTC.

This rearrangement joins TRBV7-9 to TRBJ2-2; 8 bases are shared with TRBD1. Trimming removed 5 bases from V and 5 bases from J; junction bases left unmatched: 10. This CDR3 has 16 residues. CDR1 is SEHNR, CDR2 FQNEAQ, per germline (reference sequence). The CDR3, as DNA: TGTGCCAGCAGCCAGAGGGGGACAGGACGGACCGGGGAGCTGTTTTTT. It yields the protein CASSQRGTGRTGELFF.

V is TRBV5-1 and J is TRBJ2-2; D is unresolved. The CDR3 loop spans 15 amino acids. The ends were cut back, 0 bases at V and 5 bases at J, with 11 bases in the middle. The V gene's germline CDR1 is SGHRS and CDR2 YFSETQ. CDR3 bases: TGCGCCAGCAGCTTGGGGGCCGTAGGAACCGGGGAGCTGTTTTTT. It yields the protein CASSLGAVGTGELFF.

V is TRBV13 and J is TRBJ2-7; TRBD2 aligns across 11 bases. V shed 6 bases and J 6 bases; nucleotides not matched to a gene: 13. The germline V gene has CDR1 PRHDT and CDR2 FYEKMQ (reference sequence). The CDR3 runs 16 residues. CDR3 nucleotide sequence: TGTGCCAGCAGTTCCCCTAGCGGGAGGATGAGTAGCGAGCAGTACTTC. Amino acid sequence: CASSSPSGRMSSEQYF.

J is TRBJ2-1 and V is TRBV5-8, with 9 nucleotides matching TRBD2. V shed 6 bases, J shed 3 bases, and the junction held 19 bases outside the gene matches. The CDR3 runs to 19 residues. Germline-derived CDR1 and CDR2 are SGHTS and YDEGEE. The CDR3 sequence: CASNTPSTAGGPFYNEQFF. The DNA for the CDR3 is TGTGCCAGCAACACTCCCTCGACAGCGGGAGGCCCGTTCTACAATGAGCAGTTCTTC.

This clone was counted once. V usage is TRBV28 and J usage is TRBJ2-2; TRBD1 matches 12 bases. The CDR3 contains 18 residues. CDR1 is MDHEN, CDR2 SYDVKM, per germline. V lost 6 bases and J lost 0; bases outside the gene matches: 8. In DNA form, the CDR3 reads TGTGCCAGCAGCCCCCCGGGACAGGGGGCTCCGAACACCGGGGAGCTGTTTTTT. It translates to CASSPPGQGAPNTGELFF.

The gene calls are TRBV14 and TRBJ1-1; the D is unclear. V lost 0 bases to trimming and J lost 4 bases, with 9 bases between them. Per germline, CDR1 SGHDN and CDR2 FVKESK. The length of the CDR3 is 14 residues. CDR3 DNA: TGTGCCAGCAGCCAAGAGATGGGAGTCACTGAAGCTTTCTTT. Translated: CASSQEMGVTEAFF.

A few counts support this clone. The chain has TRBV3-1 (or the pseudogene TRBV3-2) and TRBJ1-3, with a tentative D call TRBD1 (5 bases). CDR3 length: 14 amino acids. V lost 4 bases to trimming and J lost 5 bases, with 12 bases between them. Germline values: CDR1 LGHDT, CDR2 YNNKEL (reference sequence). The CDR3 region has the DNA TGTGCCAGCAGCCCCACAGGTTACAGAAACACCATATATTTT. It codes for CASSPTGYRNTIYF.

The rearrangement joins TRBV29-1 to TRBJ1-6, with D perhaps TRBD1 (5 bases). V was pared by 7 bases and J by 4 bases, with 11 bases between. CDR1 and CDR2 from the germline V gene are SQVTM and ANQGSEA. The CDR3 covers 13 residues. The CDR3: CSAREGYNSPLHF. Here the CDR3 DNA reads TGCAGCGCGAGAGAGGGGTATAATTCACCCCTCCACTTT.

V is TRBV6-6 and J is TRBJ1-1; D remains ambiguous. Germline CDR1 MNHNY, CDR2 SVGAGI (reference sequence). The CDR3 covers 17 residues. Deletions cut 5 bases from V and 2 bases from J, with 21 bases between. CDR3 nucleotide sequence: TGTGCCAGCAGTCAATCAACAGACCCTTCTTCTAACACTGAAGCTTTCTTT. Its translation: CASSQSTDPSSNTEAFF.

The CDR3 region is CASSSARAGGELFF. The CDR3 DNA sequence: TGTGCCAGCAGCTCAGCCAGGGCGGGCGGGGAGCTGTTTTTT. The rearrangement joins TRBV11-2 to TRBJ2-2, with D tentatively TRBD1 or TRBD2 (5 bases each). Looked up from germline, CDR1 is SGHAT and CDR2 is FQNNGV. The V and J ends lost 4 bases and 7 bases respectively, with 13 bases between them. This CDR3 is built from 14 residues.

This rearrangement joins TRBV5-1 to TRBJ2-3; 9 bases map to TRBD1. Germline CDR1 and CDR2: SGHRS and YFSETQ. The CDR3 runs to 17 residues. V was pared by 4 bases and J by 3 bases, with 12 bases of the junction left unmatched. CDR3: CASSGVGGTGRTDTQYF. The DNA of the CDR3 is TGCGCCAGCAGCGGGGTCGGGGGGACAGGGCGAACAGATACGCAGTATTTT.

V and J are TRBV5-8 and TRBJ1-5; 8 bases agree with TRBD1. CDR1 is SGHTS, CDR2 YDEGEE, per germline. CDR3 size: 15 residues. V trimming: 4 bases; J trimming: 3 bases; junction bases outside the gene matches: 6. The CDR3 DNA follows: TGTGCCAGCAGCCTGGGACAGGCTCACAATCAGCCCCAGCATTTT. Its translation: CASSLGQAHNQPQHF.

CDR3 nucleotides: TGTGCCAGCAGTACCGTCTCCTACGAGCAGTACTTC. It encodes CASSTVSYEQYF. The chain links TRBV12-3 or TRBV12-4 to TRBJ2-7; D gene ambiguous. This CDR3 is 12 amino acids long. Trimming left V 5 bases short and J 0 bases short, with 5 bases between.

The rearrangement joins TRBV9 to TRBJ2-5; possible D gene TRBD1, 6 bases. CDR1 and CDR2 (germline): SGDLS, YYNGEE. V dropped 0 bases and J dropped 3 bases, with 9 bases sitting between them. The CDR3 sequence is 14 residues long. CDR3 protein: CASSVGGQEETQYF. The CDR3 region has the DNA TGTGCCAGCAGCGTAGGGGGACAAGAAGAGACCCAGTACTTC.

The sample holds a few counts of this clone. This chain connects TRBV10-2 to TRBJ1-6; no firm D call. The CDR3 runs to 13 residues. The V end was cut by 4 bases, the J end by 4 bases, with 5 bases between. In germline, CDR1 is WSHSY, CDR2 SAAADI. The CDR3 protein is CASSASYNSPLHF. The CDR3 DNA reads as TGCGCCAGCAGTGCCTCTTATAATTCACCCCTCCACTTT.

The rearrangement uses TRBV28 and TRBJ2-7, with TRBD2 matching over 8 bases. This CDR3 has 15 residues. Per germline, CDR1 MDHEN and CDR2 SYDVKM. V lost 3 bases, J lost 5 bases, and 9 bases stayed unmatched. CDR3 sequence (DNA): TGTGCCAGCAGTTTTTATAGCGGGATAACCCACGAGCAGTACTTC. Encoded protein: CASSFYSGITHEQYF.

The gene calls are TRBV28 and TRBJ1-5; perhaps TRBD1 as D (5 bases). CDR3 size: 14 residues. With 4 bases removed from V and 1 base from J, the gap between germline ends came to 8 bases. Per germline, CDR1 MDHEN and CDR2 SYDVKM. The CDR3, as DNA: TGTGCCAGCAGTTATGGGGGGAGCAATCAGCCCCAGCATTTT. Residues: CASSYGGSNQPQHF.

The genes are TRBV7-7 and TRBJ2-1; either TRBD1 or TRBD2 may supply D (7 bases each). Germline V CDR1 and CDR2: SSHAT, FNYEAQ (reference sequence). V lost 3 bases and J lost 5, with 14 bases in between. CDR3 length: 15 residues. DNA of the CDR3: TGTGCCAGCAGCTTGGGGCAGGGGGGGAACAATGAGCAGTTCTTC. Protein sequence: CASSLGQGGNNEQFF.

This sequence joins TRBV5-1 and TRBJ2-3; the D is unclear. The CDR3 is 14 residues long. V was trimmed by 4 bases and J by 1 base, leaving 10 bases between them. The germline V gene has CDR1 SGHRS and CDR2 YFSETQ. Here the CDR3 DNA reads TGCGCCAGCAGCGAAGTCGGGCGCACAGATACGCAGTATTTT. It encodes CASSEVGRTDTQYF.

This clone was seen just once. The chain links TRBV12-3 or TRBV12-4 to TRBJ2-7; TRBD1 aligns across 7 bases. V shed 4 bases and J 3 bases; nucleotides not matched to a gene: 3. This CDR3 contains 13 residues. This CDR3 reads CASSYRQGYEQYF. In nucleotides, the CDR3 is TGTGCCAGCAGTTACCGACAGGGCTACGAGCAGTACTTC.

J is TRBJ2-5 and V is TRBV7-8, with D perhaps TRBD1 (7 bases). Germline V gene data show CDR1 as SGHVS and CDR2 as FQNEAQ. Trimming stripped 1 base from V and 5 bases from J, with 17 bases between. CDR3 length: 16 residues. DNA of the CDR3: TGTGCCAGCAGCTTAGAGGCAGGGGGGCCGGTTGAGACCCAGTACTTC. Residues: CASSLEAGGPVETQYF.